Below, 23 T cell receptor beta chains from the same sample are listed, as sequenced in a study of cytomegalovirus exposure and HLA in healthy donors. Amplification used 60 Vbeta primers and 13 Jbeta primers. Profiled with immunoSEQ multiplex PCR; TCRdb holds only in-frame clones, not every one. The table lists 95,000 to 150,000 clones, around 75% of them singletons. Specimen: PBMCs. The receptors here all came from a woman in her forties or fifties in good health and CMV-seropositive.

This sequence joins TRBV6-1 and TRBJ1-5, with D maybe TRBD1 (6 bases). CDR1 and CDR2 (germline): MNHNS, SASEGT. The CDR3 loop spans 14 amino acids. V was cut by 4 bases and J by 0 bases, with 7 bases left in between. For the CDR3, the DNA is TGTGCCAGCAGTGTCAGGGGTAGCAATCAGCCCCAGCATTTT. Translating gives CASSVRGSNQPQHF.

This sequence joins TRBV10-3 and TRBJ1-5; 8 nucleotides line up with TRBD1. CDR1 ENHRY and CDR2 SYGVKD come from the germline V gene. CDR3 size: 16 residues. Germline trimming cut 4 bases from V and 3 bases from J; bases unmatched to any gene: 8. CDR3 in amino acids: CAISGSGGPFNQPQHF. For the CDR3, the DNA is TGTGCCATCAGTGGGTCAGGGGGCCCGTTCAATCAGCCCCAGCATTTT.

Remarks on this clone: An end of the junction differs from the germline gene, which may be a read error. This rearrangement joins TRBV2 to TRBJ1-4; TRBD1 matches at 7 bases. The CDR3 is 15 residues long. The V gene's germline CDR1 is SNHLY and CDR2 FYNNEI. The CDR3 nucleotides are TGTGCCAGCAGCGAAGGCGGGACAGTGGGTGAAAAACTGTTTTTT. Protein: CASSEGGTVGEKLFF.

This rearrangement joins TRBV5-1 to TRBJ2-2; TRBD2 matches 9 bases. This CDR3 spans 18 amino acids. The junction had 12 bases not matched to a gene; V was cut back by 6 bases and J by 0 bases. Per the germline V gene, CDR1 is SGHRS and CDR2 is YFSETQ. The CDR3 DNA reads as TGCGCCAGCATCATGGGTCAGCGGGGGGCCGCGAACACCGGGGAGCTGTTTTTT. Its translation is CASIMGQRGAANTGELFF.

The chain combines TRBV30 with TRBJ2-1; 12 nucleotides line up with TRBD2. Germline CDR1 reads GTSNPN; CDR2 reads SVGIG (reference sequence). There are 14 residues in the CDR3. V lost 0 bases, J lost 7 bases, and 1 base stayed unmatched. Written as DNA, the CDR3 is TGTGCCTGGAGTGTTACTAGCGGGGGGAATGAGCAGTTCTTC. It yields the protein CAWSVTSGGNEQFF.

The rearrangement joins TRBV9 to TRBJ1-3; no firm D call. Germline V gene data show CDR1 as SGDLS and CDR2 as YYNGEE. The CDR3 length is 14 residues. Trimming took off 1 base at V and 0 bases at J, with 5 bases between the two ends. Here the CDR3 DNA reads TGTGCCAGCAGCGTACAGAACTCTGGAAACACCATATATTTT. Amino acids: CASSVQNSGNTIYF.

The chain is built from TRBV7-8 and TRBJ2-2; TRBD2 is a possible D gene (6 bases). V was trimmed by 3 bases and J by 7 bases, leaving 12 bases between them. The germline gives CDR1 SGHVS, CDR2 FQNEAQ. CDR3 length equals 14 residues. CDR3 nucleotide sequence: TGTGCCAGCAGCTTCGGGCAGGGAGGCGGGGAGCTGTTTTTT. Translating it yields CASSFGQGGGELFF.

This chain joins TRBV6-4 and TRBJ1-1; the D gene is possibly TRBD1 (6 bases). V lost 2 bases to trimming and J lost 0 bases, with 19 bases between them. This CDR3 is built from 18 residues. CDR1 is MRHNA and CDR2 is SNTAGT in the germline V gene. CDR3 DNA sequence: TGTGCCAGCAGTGACGCCGAGCAGGGGTTGTTCATGAACACTGAAGCTTTCTTT. Amino acid sequence: CASSDAEQGLFMNTEAFF.

V and J are TRBV4-1 and TRBJ2-3; 8 bases line up with TRBD2. The CDR3 runs to 16 residues. V gave up 1 base and J gave up 8 bases; unmatched junction bases: 11. Germline CDR1 MGHRA, CDR2 YSYEKL. CDR3 DNA: TGCGCCAGCAGCCAAGGTATTCCCGGGACTAGTCGTACGCAGTATTTT. Translated: CASSQGIPGTSRTQYF.

The gene calls are TRBV7-8 and TRBJ1-1; TRBD1 agrees at 10 bases. CDR1 and CDR2 from the germline V gene are SGHVS and FQNEAQ. There are 15 residues in the CDR3. V was pared by 5 bases and J by 5 bases, with 8 bases of the junction left unmatched. The CDR3: CASSPRQGAWTEAFF. The CDR3, as DNA: TGTGCCAGCAGCCCACGACAGGGGGCCTGGACTGAAGCTTTCTTT.

The chain couples TRBV4-1 to TRBJ2-1; a possible D gene is TRBD2 (8 bases). CDR1 is MGHRA and CDR2 is YSYEKL in the germline V gene. Trimming cost V 2 bases and J 0 bases, with 20 bases left between them. The length of the CDR3 is 19 residues. The CDR3 bases are TGCGCCAGCAGCCAAAGACAGGGTTGGAGCGGGAGCTCCTACAATGAGCAGTTCTTC. Translation: CASSQRQGWSGSSYNEQFF.

The V gene is TRBV9, the J gene TRBJ2-7; 9 bases align to TRBD1. After removal of 4 bases from V and 2 bases from J, the junction contained 7 bases not matched to a gene. Germline CDR1 reads SGDLS; CDR2 reads YYNGEE. The CDR3 contains 15 residues. The CDR3 loop reads CASSPGTGITYEQYF. The CDR3 DNA is TGTGCCAGCAGCCCAGGGACAGGGATAACCTACGAGCAGTACTTC.

This chain joins TRBV6-5 and TRBJ2-3; 11 bases line up with TRBD1. Unmatched junction bases numbered 6, after V lost 2 bases and J lost 5 bases. Germline lookup yields CDR1 MNHEY and CDR2 SVGAGI. This CDR3 spans 16 amino acids. The CDR3 DNA reads TGTGCCAGCAGTTACCCTGGGACAGGGGGACGAGATACGCAGTATTTT. Translated: CASSYPGTGGRDTQYF.

This clone was detected once. The V and J genes are TRBV5-1 and TRBJ1-1; D perhaps matches TRBD1 (5 bases). V lost 0 bases to trimming and J lost 5 bases, with 11 bases between them. The V gene's germline CDR1 is SGHRS and CDR2 YFSETQ. The CDR3 loop spans 14 amino acids. This CDR3 is CASSLGRGGTEAFF. The CDR3 DNA sequence: TGCGCCAGCAGCTTGGGGAGGGGAGGGACTGAAGCTTTCTTT. The full variable domain, completed using reference TRBV5-1 and TRBJ1-1, is KAGVTQTPRYLIKTRGQQVTLSCSPISGHRSVSWYQQTPGQGLQFLFEYFSETQRNKGNFPGRFSGRQFSNSRSEMNVSTLELGDSALYLCASSLGRGGTEAFFGQGTRLTVV.

Concerning this clone: Additional DNA sequences in this sample encode the identical CDR3. The chain has TRBV7-9 and TRBJ1-3; D is perhaps TRBD1 (5 bases). Between the trimmed V and J ends, which lost 3 bases and 0 bases, there was a span of 6 bases. The CDR3 is 14 residues long. Per the germline V gene, CDR1 is SEHNR and CDR2 is FQNEAQ (reference sequence). As DNA, the CDR3 is TGTGCCAGCAGCTTGGACAACTCTGGAAACACCATATATTTT. Protein product: CASSLDNSGNTIYF.

V gene TRBV7-8 combines with J gene TRBJ1-4, with TRBD1 identical over 9 bases. The germline V gene encodes CDR1 SGHVS and CDR2 FQNEAQ. The CDR3 covers 17 residues. The J segment lost 3 bases and the V segment lost 5 bases, leaving 10 bases of the junction unmatched. This CDR3 is CASSTAGTGFPNEKLFF. Written as DNA, the CDR3 is TGTGCCAGCAGCACGGCCGGGACAGGGTTCCCTAATGAAAAACTGTTTTTT.

A few counts support this clone. The chain carries TRBV7-6 and TRBJ1-1, with 7 bases fitting TRBD1. V shed 4 bases, J shed 8 bases, and the junction held 10 bases outside the gene matches. There are 14 residues in the CDR3. CDR1 and CDR2 from the germline V gene are SGHVS and FNYEAQ. The CDR3 reads CASSSRTGNKEAFF. DNA of the CDR3: TGTGCCAGCAGCTCCCGGACAGGCAATAAAGAAGCTTTCTTT.

The rearrangement uses TRBV9 and TRBJ2-3; 11 bases are shared with TRBD2. Unmatched junction bases numbered 8, after V lost 0 bases and J lost 5 bases. This CDR3 has 17 residues. Germline CDR1 reads SGDLS; CDR2 reads YYNGEE. This CDR3 reads CASSVVSSGRSGDTQYF. Written as DNA, the CDR3 is TGTGCCAGCAGCGTAGTGTCTAGCGGGAGGAGTGGAGATACGCAGTATTTT.

The chain uses TRBV7-2 and TRBJ1-5, with 7 bases identical to TRBD1. This CDR3 has 17 amino acids. CDR1 and CDR2 (germline): SGHTA, FQGNSA. The ends lost 5 bases at V and 0 bases at J; junction bases unmatched: 10. The chain's CDR3 is CASSTRGTDTSNQPQHF. DNA of the CDR3: TGTGCCAGCAGCACTAGAGGGACAGACACTAGCAATCAGCCCCAGCATTTT.

The chain has TRBV6-1 and TRBJ2-1; TRBD2 might be the D (6 bases). V was shortened by 6 bases and J by 10 bases, with 13 bases between the two germline ends. The CDR3 is made up of 12 amino acids. Germline values: CDR1 MNHNS, CDR2 SASEGT. The CDR3 loop reads CASRNPSVEQFF. The CDR3 DNA is TGTGCCAGCAGAAATCCTAGCGTAGAGCAGTTCTTC.

CDR3 sequence: CASSSTGGDGYTF. In DNA form, the CDR3 reads TGTGCCAGTAGTTCTACAGGGGGCGATGGCTACACCTTC. The chain combines TRBV19 with TRBJ1-2; TRBD1 matches 9 bases. V dropped 5 bases and J dropped 6; count of bases not matched to a gene: 4. The CDR3 is made up of 13 amino acids. Germline loops: CDR1 LNHDA, CDR2 SQIVND (reference sequence).

The chain carries TRBV18 and TRBJ2-5, with a possible D match to TRBD2 (5 bases). Per germline, CDR1 KGHSH and CDR2 LQKENI. CDR3 length: 14 amino acids. With 1 base removed from V and 2 bases from J, the gap between germline ends came to 8 bases. The CDR3 coding sequence is TGTGCCAGCTCACCACTCAGCGGACAAGAGACCCAGTACTTC. Encoded protein: CASSPLSGQETQYF.

This clone was found once. The rearrangement links TRBV10-3 to TRBJ1-2; D uncertain. The CDR3 has 12 amino acids. The germline CDR1 and CDR2 sequences are ENHRY and SYGVKD. Trimming removed 8 bases at V and 3 bases at J, with 10 bases between. The DNA for the CDR3 is TGTGCCATCTCCGAAGGAGACTATGGCTACACCTTC. Translated: CAISEGDYGYTF.